The clone carrying this T cell receptor (beta chain) was recorded many times. Its matching antigen is unknown. This CDR3 contains 14 residues. Germline V gene data show CDR1 as SNHLY and CDR2 as FYNNEI. V lost 11 bases and J lost 0; bases outside the gene matches: 7. This entry is derived from a study of T cell repertoires in cytomegalovirus infection. Study at large: The study used recently identified HLA-C-restricted and well-studied HLA-B-restricted CMV epitopes. Public TCR beta signatures provided an indication of both CMV infection and a matching HLA type.

Findings and limits, study-wide: HLA-C-restricted CMV-specific TCR beta clonotypes prevailed in the ex vivo response.

TCRdb re-called the reads through MiXCR, storing one row per CDR3 protein. The sample has 650,000 to 900,000 distinct CDR3 sequences; about 31% are singletons. This receptor was identified in a human donor in good health (CMV status not recorded). Some clones in this sample may be carry-over from other donors' samples. Source: cultured CD8+ T cells from PBMCs, taken from culture after CMV antigen stimulation. The chain uses TRBV2 and TRBJ2-1, with 7 bases matching TRBD1. In DNA form, the CDR3 reads TGTGCCTGTTTTCGGGACAGCTCCTACAATGAGCAGTTCTTC. It codes for CACFRDSSYNEQFF.